The T cell receptor beta chain under discussion was sequenced for a study of cytomegalovirus exposure and HLA in healthy donors. Study results and caveats: Prediction of most subjects' HLA-A and HLA-B alleles by TCR beta sequences was reportedly accurate. Diagnosis of cytomegalovirus status made by the classifier reportedly showed high specificity and sensitivity. Presence/absence analyses supposed approximately even sequencing depth among donors.

CDR3 size: 14 residues. Germline-derived CDR1 and CDR2 are SGHTA and FQGNSA. The V and J ends lost 4 bases and 6 bases respectively, with 12 bases between them. Use of 60 Vbeta and 13 Jbeta primers characterized the PCR. Sequencing was performed with immunoSEQ multiplex PCR; in TCRdb, only in-frame clones are kept and a portion is missing. Of approximately 170,000 clones listed, more than 80% are singletons. Regarding this clone: Its cognate antigen is unknown.

This clonotype was sampled from a male donor in good health and CMV-seronegative. Material: PBMCs. V gene TRBV7-2 combines with J gene TRBJ1-4; D is unresolved. CDR3 DNA sequence: TGTGCCAGCAGCTCCCCCGGCGACTATGAAAAACTGTTTTTT. Translated: CASSSPGDYEKLFF.